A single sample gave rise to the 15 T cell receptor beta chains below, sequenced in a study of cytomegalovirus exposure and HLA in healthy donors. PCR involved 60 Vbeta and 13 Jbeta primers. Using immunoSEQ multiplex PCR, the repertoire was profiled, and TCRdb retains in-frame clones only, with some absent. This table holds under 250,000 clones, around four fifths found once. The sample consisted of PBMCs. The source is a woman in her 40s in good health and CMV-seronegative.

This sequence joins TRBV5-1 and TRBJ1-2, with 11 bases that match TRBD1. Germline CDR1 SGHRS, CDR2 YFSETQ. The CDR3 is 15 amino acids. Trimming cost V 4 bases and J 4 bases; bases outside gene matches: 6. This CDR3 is CASSPGTGGIYGYTF. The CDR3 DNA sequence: TGCGCCAGCAGCCCCGGGACAGGGGGTATCTATGGCTACACCTTC. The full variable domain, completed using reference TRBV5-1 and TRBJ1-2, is KAGVTQTPRYLIKTRGQQVTLSCSPISGHRSVSWYQQTPGQGLQFLFEYFSETQRNKGNFPGRFSGRQFSNSRSEMNVSTLELGDSALYLCASSPGTGGIYGYTFGSGTRLTVV.

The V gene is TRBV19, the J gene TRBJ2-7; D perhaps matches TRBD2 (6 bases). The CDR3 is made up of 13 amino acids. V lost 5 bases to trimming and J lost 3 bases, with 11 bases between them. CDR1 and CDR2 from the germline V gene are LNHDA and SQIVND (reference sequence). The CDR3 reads CASSGGSGYEQYF. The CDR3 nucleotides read TGTGCCAGTAGTGGAGGGAGCGGCTACGAGCAGTACTTC.

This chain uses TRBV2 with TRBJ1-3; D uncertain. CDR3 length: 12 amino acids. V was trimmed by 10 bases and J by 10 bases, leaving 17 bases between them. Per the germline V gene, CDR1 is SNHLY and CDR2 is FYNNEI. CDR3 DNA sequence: TGTGCCACTTGGGCCGCCCGTGAGACCATATATTTT. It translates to CATWAARETIYF. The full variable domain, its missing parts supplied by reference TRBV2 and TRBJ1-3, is EPEVTQTPSHQVTQMGQEVILRCVPISNHLYFYWYRQILGQKVEFLVSFYNNEISEKSEIFDDQFSVERPDGSNFTLKIRSTKLEDSAMYFCATWAARETIYFGEGSWLTVV.

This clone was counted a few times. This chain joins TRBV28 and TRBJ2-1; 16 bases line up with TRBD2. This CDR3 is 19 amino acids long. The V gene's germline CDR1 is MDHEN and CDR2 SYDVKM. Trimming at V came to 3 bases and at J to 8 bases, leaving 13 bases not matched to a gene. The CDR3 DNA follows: TGTGCCAGCAGTTTCCGCCCGGGACTAGCGGGAGGGAGGGTGGATGAGCAGTTCTTC. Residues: CASSFRPGLAGGRVDEQFF.

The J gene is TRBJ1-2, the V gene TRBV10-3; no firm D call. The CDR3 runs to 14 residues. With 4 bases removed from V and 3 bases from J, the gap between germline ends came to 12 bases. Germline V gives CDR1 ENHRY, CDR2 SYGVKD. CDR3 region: CAISATGIDYGYTF. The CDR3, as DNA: TGTGCCATCAGTGCAACCGGTATTGACTATGGCTACACCTTC.

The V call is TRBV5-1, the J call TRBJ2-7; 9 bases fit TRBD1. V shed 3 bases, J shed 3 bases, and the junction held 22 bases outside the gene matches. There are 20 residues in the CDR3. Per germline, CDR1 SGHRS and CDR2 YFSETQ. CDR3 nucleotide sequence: TGCGCCAGCAGCTGGGGACAGGGATGGACGGCGGGAATTCCTATCTACGAGCAGTACTTC. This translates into CASSWGQGWTAGIPIYEQYF.

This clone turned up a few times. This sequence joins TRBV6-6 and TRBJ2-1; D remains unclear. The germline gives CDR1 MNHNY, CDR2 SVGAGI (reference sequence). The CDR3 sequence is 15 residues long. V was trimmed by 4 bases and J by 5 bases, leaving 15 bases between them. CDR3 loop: CASSSPLSLNNEQFF. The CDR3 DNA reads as TGTGCCAGCAGTTCCCCTCTATCCCTGAACAATGAGCAGTTCTTC.

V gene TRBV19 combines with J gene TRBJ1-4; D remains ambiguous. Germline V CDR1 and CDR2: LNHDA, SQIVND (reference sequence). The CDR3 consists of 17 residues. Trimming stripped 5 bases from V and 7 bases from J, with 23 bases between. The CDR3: CASSPPGFGDAAEKLFF. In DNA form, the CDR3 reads TGTGCCAGTAGTCCCCCGGGGTTTGGAGACGCGGCTGAAAAACTGTTTTTT.

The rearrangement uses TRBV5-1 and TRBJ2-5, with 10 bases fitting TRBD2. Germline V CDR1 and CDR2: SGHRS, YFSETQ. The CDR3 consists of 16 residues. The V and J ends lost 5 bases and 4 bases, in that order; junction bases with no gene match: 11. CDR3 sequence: CASSSRPSGGGETQYF. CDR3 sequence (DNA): TGCGCCAGCAGTTCCCGCCCTAGCGGGGGTGGAGAGACCCAGTACTTC.

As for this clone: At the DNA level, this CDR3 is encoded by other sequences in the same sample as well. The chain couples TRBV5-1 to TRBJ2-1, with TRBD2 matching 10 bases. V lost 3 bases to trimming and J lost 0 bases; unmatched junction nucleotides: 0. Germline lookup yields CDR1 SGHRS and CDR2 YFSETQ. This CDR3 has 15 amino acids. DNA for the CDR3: TGCGCCAGCAGCTCTAGCGGGAGCTCCTACAATGAGCAGTTCTTC. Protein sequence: CASSSSGSSYNEQFF.

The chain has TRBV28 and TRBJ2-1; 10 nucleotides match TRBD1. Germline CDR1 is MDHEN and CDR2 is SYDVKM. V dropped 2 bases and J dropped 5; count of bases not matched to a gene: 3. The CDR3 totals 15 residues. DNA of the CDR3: TGTGCCAGCAGTTTAGGGGGACAGGGGAACAATGAGCAGTTCTTC. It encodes CASSLGGQGNNEQFF.

The CDR3 sequence: CAWDPGHPLEGYTF. CDR3 nucleotides: TGTGCCTGGGACCCGGGACACCCGTTGGAGGGCTACACCTTC. The rearrangement joins TRBV30 to TRBJ1-2; TRBD1 is a possible D gene (6 bases). The V end lost 5 bases, the J end lost 8 bases, and 21 bases lay between the germline ends. There are 14 residues in the CDR3. Germline lookup yields CDR1 GTSNPN and CDR2 SVGIG (reference sequence).

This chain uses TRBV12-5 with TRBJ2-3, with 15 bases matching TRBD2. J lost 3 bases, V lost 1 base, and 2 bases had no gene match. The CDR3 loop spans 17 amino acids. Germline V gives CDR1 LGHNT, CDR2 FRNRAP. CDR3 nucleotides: TGTGCTAGTGGTTTGGACGGGACTAGCGGGGGGACAGATACGCAGTATTTT. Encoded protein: CASGLDGTSGGTDTQYF.

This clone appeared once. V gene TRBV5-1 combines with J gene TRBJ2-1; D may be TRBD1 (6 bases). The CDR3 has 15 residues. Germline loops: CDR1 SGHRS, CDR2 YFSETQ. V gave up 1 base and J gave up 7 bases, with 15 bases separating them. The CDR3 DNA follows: TGCGCCAGCAGCTTGATAACGGGCACAGGGAATGAGCAGTTCTTC. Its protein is CASSLITGTGNEQFF.

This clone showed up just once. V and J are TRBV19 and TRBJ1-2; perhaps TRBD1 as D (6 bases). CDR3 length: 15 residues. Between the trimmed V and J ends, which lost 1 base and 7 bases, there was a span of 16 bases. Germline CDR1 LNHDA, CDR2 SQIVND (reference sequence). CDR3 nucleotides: TGTGCCAGTAGTATAGGGTTCAGGGGCTTGAGTGGCTACACCTTC. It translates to CASSIGFRGLSGYTF.